Shown below are 30 T cell receptor beta chains from a single sample sequenced in a study of cytomegalovirus exposure and HLA in healthy donors. Vbeta (60) and Jbeta (13) primers were used in the PCR. Produced via immunoSEQ multiplex PCR; TCRdb's table is partial and in-frame only. This sample has some 200,000 clones, with 75% to 90% found just once. The sequenced material came from PBMCs. The receptors were gathered from a woman younger than 30 in good health and CMV-seronegative.

This sequence joins TRBV5-1 and TRBJ2-3, with D possibly matching TRBD2 (6 bases). The V gene lost 0 bases and the J gene lost 8 bases, with 16 bases spanning the gap. The CDR3 extends over 15 amino acids. The germline V gene encodes CDR1 SGHRS and CDR2 YFSETQ. The CDR3: CASSLGPAEGPTQYF. The CDR3 nucleotides are TGCGCCAGCAGCTTGGGCCCTGCGGAGGGTCCTACGCAGTATTTT.

The rearrangement joins TRBV6-5 to TRBJ2-7; 9 nucleotides agree with TRBD1. The CDR3 is made up of 15 amino acids. Unmatched junction bases numbered 12, after V lost 5 bases and J lost 7 bases. Germline CDR1 MNHEY, CDR2 SVGAGI. The CDR3 protein is CASSAPGQGVKEQYF. The CDR3 nucleotides read TGTGCCAGCAGTGCACCGGGACAGGGCGTCAAAGAGCAGTACTTC.

This chain links TRBV5-4 with TRBJ2-3; D uncertain. This CDR3 contains 13 residues. Trimming shortened V by 0 bases and J by 2 bases, and 4 bases separated the two germline ends. The germline V gene encodes CDR1 SGHNT and CDR2 YYREEE (reference sequence). The CDR3 bases are TGTGCCAGCAGCTTGGCTACCACAGATACGCAGTATTTT. Its protein is CASSLATTDTQYF.

The chain recombines TRBV5-1 with TRBJ2-7, with TRBD1 identical over 7 bases. V lost 1 base and J lost 10; bases outside the gene matches: 14. CDR3 length equals 15 residues. The germline gives CDR1 SGHRS, CDR2 YFSETQ. The DNA for the CDR3 is TGCGCCAGCAGCTTGAATCCGTCCCGGGACAGCTTACAGTACTTC. It yields the protein CASSLNPSRDSLQYF.

The chain is built from TRBV6-5 and TRBJ2-7; TRBD1 matches at 11 bases. This CDR3 has 15 amino acids. Germline CDR1 reads MNHEY; CDR2 reads SVGAGI. V trimming: 6 bases; J trimming: 1 base; junction bases outside the gene matches: 5. The CDR3 DNA sequence: TGTGCCAGCAGCCATGGACAGGGGGCTTCCTACGAGCAGTACTTC. Its translation is CASSHGQGASYEQYF.

This chain joins TRBV10-1 and TRBJ1-2, with D hard to call. CDR3 length: 15 residues. CDR1 and CDR2 (germline): WNHNN, SYGVQD (reference sequence). Trimming took off 0 bases at V and 4 bases at J, with 12 bases between the two ends. CDR3 DNA: TGCGCCAGCAGTGAGTCGACACGCAGTCCCTATGGCTACACCTTC. Its translation: CASSESTRSPYGYTF.

The chain links TRBV4-3 to TRBJ1-1, with TRBD1 matching 7 bases. The ends lost 0 bases at V and 4 bases at J; junction bases unmatched: 11. The CDR3 has 17 residues. Germline CDR1 LGHNA, CDR2 YSLEER. The CDR3 here is CASSQDLATGLGTEAFF. In DNA, the CDR3 is TGCGCCAGCAGCCAAGATCTCGCGACAGGGTTGGGCACTGAAGCTTTCTTT.

V and J are TRBV5-1 and TRBJ2-5; 10 nucleotides line up with TRBD2. The CDR3 spans 15 residues. With V trimmed by 0 bases and J by 4 bases, 3 bases remained unmatched. Germline V gene lookup returns CDR1 SGHRS and CDR2 YFSETQ. DNA for the CDR3: TGCGCCAGCAGCTTGGGGACTAGCGGCGGAGAGACCCAGTACTTC. This sequence encodes CASSLGTSGGETQYF. Based on the CDR3 plus reference TRBV5-1 and TRBJ2-5, the full variable domain is KAGVTQTPRYLIKTRGQQVTLSCSPISGHRSVSWYQQTPGQGLQFLFEYFSETQRNKGNFPGRFSGRQFSNSRSEMNVSTLELGDSALYLCASSLGTSGGETQYFGPGTRLLVL.

The chain recombines TRBV5-5 with TRBJ2-7; D unclear. Trimming removed 0 bases at V and 2 bases at J, with 6 bases between. CDR3 length: 13 amino acids. Germline CDR1 is SGHKS and CDR2 is YYEKEE (reference sequence). This CDR3 reads CASSLGGPYEQYF. The CDR3, as DNA: TGTGCCAGCAGCTTGGGTGGGCCCTACGAGCAGTACTTC.

The chain couples TRBV7-7 to TRBJ2-1; TRBD2 agrees at 10 bases. In germline, CDR1 is SSHAT, CDR2 FNYEAQ (reference sequence). The V segment lost 5 bases and the J segment 10 bases; nucleotides outside the gene matches: 14. This CDR3 is built from 16 residues. The chain's CDR3 is CASSQGLAKGSGEQFF. In nucleotides, the CDR3 is TGTGCCAGCAGCCAGGGACTAGCGAAGGGATCCGGGGAGCAGTTCTTC.

The gene calls are TRBV2 and TRBJ2-2; D not certain. This CDR3 region has 15 residues. The ends were cut back, 6 bases at V and 6 bases at J, with 17 bases in the middle. The germline CDR1 and CDR2 sequences are SNHLY and FYNNEI. The CDR3 DNA reads TGTGCCAGCAGATTGGGTCCCCTGGGCGCCGGGGAGCTGTTTTTT. This encodes CASRLGPLGAGELFF. The variable domain in full, with the rest retrieved from reference TRBV2 and TRBJ2-2, is EPEVTQTPSHQVTQMGQEVILRCVPISNHLYFYWYRQILGQKVEFLVSFYNNEISEKSEIFDDQFSVERPDGSNFTLKIRSTKLEDSAMYFCASRLGPLGAGELFFGEGSRLTVL.

The CDR3 here is CASSMSQGFYNEQFF. CDR3 sequence (DNA): TGTGCCAGTAGTATGTCTCAGGGGTTTTACAATGAGCAGTTCTTC. The V gene is TRBV19, the J gene TRBJ2-1, with D possibly matching TRBD1 (6 bases). CDR1 and CDR2 (germline): LNHDA, SQIVND (reference sequence). The V and J ends lost 3 bases and 4 bases respectively, with 13 bases between them. The CDR3 has 15 residues.

This clone has just one count. V usage is TRBV10-2 and J usage is TRBJ2-7; D might be TRBD1 (5 bases). CDR1 and CDR2 (germline): WSHSY, SAAADI. V shed 2 bases and J shed 0 bases, with 8 bases lying between them. This CDR3 region has 14 residues. CDR3 loop: CASSERRGSYEQYF. For the CDR3, the DNA is TGCGCCAGCAGTGAGAGAAGGGGCTCCTACGAGCAGTACTTC.

This sequence joins TRBV29-1 and TRBJ1-1; 11 positions agree with TRBD1. The CDR3 is made up of 14 amino acids. Unmatched junction bases numbered 7, after V lost 7 bases and J lost 3 bases. CDR1 and CDR2 (germline): SQVTM, ANQGSEA. CDR3 bases: TGCAGCGCCTGGACAGGGGGCTTTGACACTGAAGCTTTCTTT. Protein sequence: CSAWTGGFDTEAFF. Looking up the rest from reference TRBV29-1 and TRBJ1-1 gives the full variable domain: SAVISQKPSRDICQRGTSLTIQCQVDSQVTMMFWYRQQPGQSLTLIATANQGSEATYESGFVIDKFPISRPNLTFSTLTVSNMSPEDSSIYLCSAWTGGFDTEAFFGQGTRLTVV.

A single count supports this clone. CDR3 nucleotide sequence: TGTGCCAGCAGCTTGGAGTGGGACAGCTCCTACGAGCAGTACTTC. Its protein product is CASSLEWDSSYEQYF. The chain uses TRBV5-4 and TRBJ2-7, with 7 nucleotides matching TRBD1. This CDR3 is 15 amino acids long. The trim removed 0 bases at V and 0 bases at J, leaving 3 bases unmatched. Germline V gene sequence: CDR1 SGHNT, CDR2 YYREEE (reference sequence).

The chain couples TRBV5-1 to TRBJ2-1; unclear D gene. CDR1 and CDR2 from the germline V gene are SGHRS and YFSETQ. V gave up 6 bases and J gave up 4 bases, with 17 bases separating them. The length of the CDR3 is 15 residues. Here the CDR3 reads CASTSADRRYNEQFF. The CDR3 nucleotides are TGCGCCAGCACTTCCGCAGACCGGAGATACAATGAGCAGTTCTTC.

This clone was recorded only once. The chain uses TRBV7-6 and TRBJ2-4; 9 nucleotides agree with TRBD1. The CDR3 totals 15 residues. The ends lost 1 base at V and 7 bases at J; junction bases unmatched: 5. CDR1 is SGHVS, CDR2 FNYEAQ, per germline. CDR3 amino acids: CASSLGPGQGNIQYF. The CDR3 DNA is TGTGCCAGCAGCTTAGGCCCCGGACAGGGGAACATTCAGTACTTC. The full variable domain, in which reference TRBV7-6 and TRBJ2-4 provide the parts outside the CDR3, is GAGVSQSPRYKVTKRGQDVALRCDPISGHVSLYWYRQALGQGPEFLTYFNYEAQQDKSGLPNDRFSAERPEGSISTLTIQRTEQRDSAMYRCASSLGPGQGNIQYFGAGTRLSVL.

V and J are TRBV28 and TRBJ1-4; 8 bases agree with TRBD1. This CDR3 has 13 residues. Germline CDR1 reads MDHEN; CDR2 reads SYDVKM. Trimming cost V 10 bases and J 6 bases; bases outside gene matches: 7. CDR3 in DNA: TGTGCCACCAAGACAGGGGTCCATGAAAAACTGTTTTTT. Protein product: CATKTGVHEKLFF.

The V and J genes are TRBV13 and TRBJ2-3; 13 bases fit TRBD2. With 0 bases clipped from V and 4 bases from J, the junction kept 1 base outside the gene matches. The germline CDR1 and CDR2 sequences are PRHDT and FYEKMQ (reference sequence). This CDR3 has 16 amino acids. CDR3 bases: TGTGCCAGCAGCTTAGGGGGGACTAGCGGGGCAGATACGCAGTATTTT. This sequence encodes CASSLGGTSGADTQYF.

The gene calls are TRBV2 and TRBJ2-3, with 11 bases that match TRBD2. This CDR3 is built from 19 residues. Unmatched junction bases numbered 8, after V lost 0 bases and J lost 0 bases. The V gene's germline CDR1 is SNHLY and CDR2 FYNNEI. Here the CDR3 DNA reads TGTGCCAGCAGTGAAGCAATATTAATAGCGGGGGGGAGCACAGATACGCAGTATTTT. It specifies CASSEAILIAGGSTDTQYF.

This clone was seen more than once but under ten times. This chain uses TRBV20-1 with TRBJ1-1; TRBD1 might be the D (5 bases). Looked up from germline, CDR1 is DFQATT and CDR2 is SNEGSKA (reference sequence). The V gene lost 6 bases and the J gene lost 5 bases, with 10 bases spanning the gap. This CDR3 is built from 11 residues. CDR3 sequence (DNA): TGCAGTGCCCCTGGGGGGACTGAAGCTTTCTTT. Translated, it gives CSAPGGTEAFF.

The chain has TRBV13 and TRBJ2-5; TRBD2 matches 7 bases. The CDR3 runs to 19 residues. V dropped 0 bases and J dropped 2; count of bases not matched to a gene: 15. CDR1 PRHDT and CDR2 FYEKMQ come from the germline V gene (reference sequence). The CDR3 bases are TGTGCCAGCAGCTTAGGAGTTAGGGCTAGCGGAGTGGTTCAAGAGACCCAGTACTTC. It codes for CASSLGVRASGVVQETQYF.

This chain uses TRBV5-1 with TRBJ1-1; tentative D call: TRBD1 (5 bases). Germline V gives CDR1 SGHRS, CDR2 YFSETQ. Trimming cost V 4 bases and J 3 bases, with 16 bases left between them. The CDR3 is made up of 15 amino acids. The CDR3 sequence is CASSRGGVGDTEAFF. Written as DNA, the CDR3 is TGCGCCAGCAGCCGTGGGGGGGTCGGGGACACTGAAGCTTTCTTT.

This chain joins TRBV19 and TRBJ1-2; weak D call: TRBD1 (6 bases). This CDR3 has 14 amino acids. Looked up from germline, CDR1 is LNHDA and CDR2 is SQIVND (reference sequence). V was pared by 3 bases and J by 6 bases, with 14 bases between. CDR3 bases: TGTGCCAGTAGTATTACAGGGCTCCCGGATGGCTACACCTTC. Protein product: CASSITGLPDGYTF.

This clone was seen only once. The chain links TRBV7-3 to TRBJ2-1; maybe TRBD1 (6 bases). This CDR3 region has 16 residues. V lost 5 bases, J lost 5 bases, and 19 bases lay in between. Germline loops: CDR1 SGHTA, CDR2 FQGTGA. The CDR3 DNA reads as TGTGCCAGCAGCCCTCTTGGGGGCCTCCCCAACAATGAGCAGTTCTTC. Its protein product is CASSPLGGLPNNEQFF. The full variable domain, with the rest looked up from reference TRBV7-3 and TRBJ2-1, is GAGVSQTPSNKVTEKGKYVELRCDPISGHTALYWYRQSLGQGPEFLIYFQGTGAADDSGLPNDRFFAVRPEGSVSTLKIQRTERGDSAVYLCASSPLGGLPNNEQFFGPGTRLTVL.

The gene calls are TRBV9 and TRBJ2-7; D possibly corresponds to TRBD2 (6 bases). CDR3 size: 15 residues. V was shortened by 0 bases and J by 0 bases, with 10 bases between the two germline ends. The germline CDR1 and CDR2 sequences are SGDLS and YYNGEE. In DNA, the CDR3 is TGTGCCAGCAGCGTAGATGGAGGGTTCTCCTACGAGCAGTACTTC. Translation: CASSVDGGFSYEQYF.

This rearrangement joins TRBV5-1 to TRBJ2-1, with 7 nucleotides matching TRBD2. J gave up 7 bases and V 3 bases, and 7 bases lay outside the gene matches. Germline V lookup: CDR1 SGHRS, CDR2 YFSETQ. This CDR3 has 14 residues. The CDR3 region has the DNA TGCGCCAGCAGCTCTCGCGGGGGAAATAATGAGCAGTTCTTC. This sequence encodes CASSSRGGNNEQFF.

The J gene is TRBJ1-1, the V gene TRBV5-6; the D gene is possibly TRBD1 (5 bases). The germline V gene encodes CDR1 SGHDT and CDR2 YYEEEE. Trimming left V 2 bases short and J 0 bases short, with 8 bases between. The CDR3 is made up of 14 amino acids. The CDR3 sequence: CASSLTGLNTEAFF. For the CDR3, the DNA is TGTGCCAGCAGCTTAACAGGACTGAACACTGAAGCTTTCTTT. Complete variable domain (other parts from reference TRBV5-6 and TRBJ1-1): DAGVTQSPTHLIKTRGQQVTLRCSPKSGHDTVSWYQQALGQGPQFIFQYYEEEERQRGNFPDRFSGHQFPNYSSELNVNALLLGDSALYLCASSLTGLNTEAFFGQGTRLTVV.

The V call is TRBV5-4, the J call TRBJ2-7; 9 nucleotides align to TRBD2. CDR3 length: 14 residues. V trimming: 4 bases; J trimming: 2 bases; junction bases outside the gene matches: 4. Germline V gene data show CDR1 as SGHNT and CDR2 as YYREEE (reference sequence). CDR3 in DNA: TGTGCCAGCAGCAAAGCGGGAGGCGCCTACGAGCAGTACTTC. Its protein product is CASSKAGGAYEQYF. The variable domain in full, with the rest retrieved from reference TRBV5-4 and TRBJ2-7, is ETGVTQSPTHLIKTRGQQVTLRCSSQSGHNTVSWYQQALGQGPQFIFQYYREEENGRGNFPPRFSGLQFPNYSSELNVNALELDDSALYLCASSKAGGAYEQYFGPGTRLTVT.

V usage is TRBV5-4 and J usage is TRBJ2-6; D possibly corresponds to TRBD1 (6 bases). The CDR3 length is 17 residues. Trimming shortened V by 3 bases and J by 1 base, and 14 bases separated the two germline ends. Germline loops: CDR1 SGHNT, CDR2 YYREEE (reference sequence). The DNA of the CDR3 is TGTGCCAGCAGCTCCCGACAAGGGGGTTCTGGGGCCAACGTCCTGACTTTC. Translation gives CASSSRQGGSGANVLTF.